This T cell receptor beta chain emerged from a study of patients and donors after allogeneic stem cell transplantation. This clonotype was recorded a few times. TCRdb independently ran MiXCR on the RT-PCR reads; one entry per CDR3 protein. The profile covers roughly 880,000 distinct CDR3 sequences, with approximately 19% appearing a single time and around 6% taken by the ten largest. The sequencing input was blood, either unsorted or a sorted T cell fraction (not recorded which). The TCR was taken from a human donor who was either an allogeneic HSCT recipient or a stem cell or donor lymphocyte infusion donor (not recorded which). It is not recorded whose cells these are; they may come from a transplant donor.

Written as DNA, the CDR3 is TGTGCCAGCAGCTTGGAAGGACCTGGGGCCAACGTCCTGACTTTC. It yields the protein CASSLEGPGANVLTF. This chain connects TRBV5-5 to TRBJ2-6; D remains ambiguous. Germline CDR1 is SGHKS and CDR2 is YYEKEE (reference sequence). CDR3 length: 15 residues. V was shortened by 0 bases and J by 2 bases, with 6 bases between the two germline ends. Drawing the rest from reference TRBV5-5 and TRBJ2-6, the complete variable domain is DAGVTQSPTHLIKTRGQQVTLRCSPISGHKSVSWYQQVLGQGPQFIFQYYEKEERGRGNFPDRFSARQFPNYSSELNVNALLLGDSALYLCASSLEGPGANVLTFGAGSRLTVL.